The sample holds many counts of the clone carrying this T cell receptor (beta chain). TCRdb used MiXCR to reprocess the 5' RACE reads, holding one entry per CDR3 protein. This repertoire shows around 60,000 distinct CDR3 sequences, around 10% found once; its top ten account for under 3%. The data were taken from a study of early T cells in non-severe SARS-CoV-2 infection. Per germline, CDR1 SGHRS and CDR2 YFSETQ. V trimming: 4 bases; J trimming: 5 bases; junction bases outside the gene matches: 6. The CDR3 is 15 residues long. Sequenced here: whole blood, sampled at baseline. This TCR was recovered from an adult who was a healthcare worker with PCR-confirmed SARS-CoV-2 infection or an uninfected control (not recorded which). The rearrangement links TRBV5-1 to TRBJ2-3, with 11 bases aligning to TRBD1. CDR3 coding DNA: TGCGCCAGCAGCGGCGGACAGGGGGCCGTAGATACGCAGTATTTT. Translation: CASSGGQGAVDTQYF.